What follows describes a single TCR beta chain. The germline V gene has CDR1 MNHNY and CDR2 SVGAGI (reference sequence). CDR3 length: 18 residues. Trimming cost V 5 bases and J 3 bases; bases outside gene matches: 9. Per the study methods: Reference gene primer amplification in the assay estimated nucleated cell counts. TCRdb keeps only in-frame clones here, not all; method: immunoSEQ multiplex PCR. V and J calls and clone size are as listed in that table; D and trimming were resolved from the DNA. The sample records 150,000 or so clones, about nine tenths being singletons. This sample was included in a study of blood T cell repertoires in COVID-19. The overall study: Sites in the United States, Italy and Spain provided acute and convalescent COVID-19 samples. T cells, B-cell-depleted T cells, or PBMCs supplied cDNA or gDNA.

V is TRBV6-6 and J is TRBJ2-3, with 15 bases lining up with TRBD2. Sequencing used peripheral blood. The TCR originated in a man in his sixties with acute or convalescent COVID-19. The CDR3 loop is CASSLNPGLAGGTDTQYF. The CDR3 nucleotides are TGTGCCAGCAGTCTAAACCCGGGACTAGCGGGGGGTACAGATACGCAGTATTTT.